This T cell receptor beta chain was retrieved from a study of blood T cell repertoires in COVID-19. At the level of the study: Sites in the United States, Italy and Spain provided acute and convalescent COVID-19 samples. T cells, B-cell-depleted T cells, or PBMCs provided the cDNA or gDNA that served as material.

The protocol was immunoSEQ multiplex PCR, while the TCRdb copy is restricted to in-frame clones and leaves out a portion. The sample records approximately 130,000 clones, more than 70% being singletons. Germline assignment: CDR1 SGHNT and CDR2 YYREEE (reference sequence). This CDR3 contains 16 residues. V was clipped by 0 bases and J by 6 bases, with 17 bases between them. The clonotype originates from a human donor in a cohort sampled during active COVID-19. This chain connects TRBV5-4 to TRBJ2-3, with D unresolved. Sequenced input: peripheral blood. The CDR3 DNA reads TGTGCCAGCAGCTTGGACCAGGTCTCCCTCTTGGATACGCAGTATTTT. It specifies CASSLDQVSLLDTQYF.